A selection of T cell receptor beta chains follows, all from one sample in a study of CD8+CD57+ T cells in acquired aplastic anemia. One entry per CDR3 protein results from TCRdb running MiXCR on the reads. The sample has 150,000 to 200,000 distinct CDR3 sequences; nearly 50% are singletons. The sample comprised sorted CD4+, CD8+, or CD8+CD57+ T cells (not recorded which) from PBMCs. These receptors were collected from a human donor with aplastic anemia. The CDR3 runs from the conserved cysteine through the conserved F or W. Each record gives: J gene, V gene, clone size, D gene, CDR3 protein, CDR3 DNA. The D gene is left open where the match is weak. Clone sizes are given selectively: once, few, many, or a class where the clone is expanded.

TRBJ1-6 | TRBV2 | many | NA | CASSFRPEGAPLHF | TGTGCCAGCAGTTTTAGGCCGGAAGGGGCACCCCTCCACTTT
TRBJ1-3 | TRBV9 | many | NA | CASARASGNTIYF | TGTGCCAGCGCGAGGGCCTCTGGAAACACCATATATTTT
TRBJ2-5 | TRBV2 | NA | NA | CASSEGAVQTQYF | TGTGCCAGCAGTGAAGGGGCGGTCCAGACCCAGTACTTC
TRBJ2-7 | TRBV25-1 | NA | TRBD1 | CASREQGATYGQYF | TGTGCCAGCAGGGAACAGGGGGCAACCTACGGGCAGTACTTC
TRBJ2-5 | TRBV20-1 | few | NA | CSARGHRGGVQETQYF | TGCAGTGCTAGAGGGCATCGAGGAGGGGTCCAAGAGACCCAGTACTTC
TRBJ1-2 | TRBV20-1 | once | NA | CSAREYPDYGYTF | TGCAGTGCTAGGGAATACCCGGACTATGGCTACACCTTC
TRBJ1-2 | TRBV20-1 | NA | NA | CSARWDTTNYGYTF | TGCAGTGCCCGCTGGGACACTACTAACTATGGCTACACCTTC
TRBJ2-1 | TRBV3-1 | NA | NA | CASSPGGVRNEQFF | TGTGCCAGCAGCCCAGGGGGGGTTAGGAATGAGCAGTTCTTC
TRBJ1-4 | TRBV24-1 | many | TRBD1 | CATSEPFDREATNEKLFF | TGTGCCACCAGTGAGCCCTTTGACAGGGAGGCAACTAATGAAAAACTGTTTTTT
TRBJ1-1 | TRBV15 | once | NA | CATRAAWDTEAFF | TGTGCCACCCGGGCAGCCTGGGACACTGAAGCTTTCTTT
TRBJ2-5 | TRBV7-7 | NA | TRBD2 | CASSSLAGDEETQYF | TGTGCTAGCAGCTCACTAGCGGGAGATGAAGAGACCCAGTACTTC
TRBJ1-4 | TRBV20-1 | many | NA | CSAIGSEKLFF | TGCAGTGCAATTGGGAGTGAAAAACTGTTTTTT
TRBJ1-6 | TRBV15 | few | TRBD1 | CATSEDPRDRVYSPLHF | TGTGCCACCAGCGAAGACCCTCGGGACAGGGTATATTCACCCCTCCACTTT
TRBJ1-1 | TRBV30 | many | NA | CAWRGKGNTEAFF | TGTGCCTGGAGAGGGAAGGGGAACACTGAAGCTTTCTTT
TRBJ2-5 | TRBV5-1 | NA | TRBD1 | CASSWTGYLETQYF | TGCGCCAGCAGCTGGACAGGGTATCTAGAGACCCAGTACTTC
TRBJ1-5 | TRBV20-1 | many | TRBD1 | CSASQGDNQPQHF | TGCAGTGCTAGCCAGGGGGACAATCAGCCCCAGCATTTT
TRBJ2-3 | TRBV10-3 | few | TRBD2 | CAIRGLVGNEQYF | TGTGCCATCAGGGGACTAGTAGGCAATGAGCAGTATTTT
TRBJ2-3 | TRBV24-1 | many | NA | CATSDVGQGTDTQYF | TGTGCCACCAGTGACGTAGGGCAGGGAACAGATACGCAGTATTTT
TRBJ2-2 | TRBV2 | NA | NA | CASTDRPRELFF | TGTGCCAGCACAGATCGGCCGCGGGAGCTGTTTTTT
TRBJ2-7 | TRBV20-1 | few | TRBD1 | CSAISRDRATYEQYF | TGCAGTGCTATCAGCCGGGACAGAGCTACCTACGAGCAGTACTTC
TRBJ1-3 | TRBV15 | NA | NA | CATSRGLSGNTIYF | TGTGCCACCAGCAGGGGGTTGTCTGGAAACACCATATATTTT
TRBJ1-1 | TRBV19 | NA | NA | CASRNRVSTEAFF | TGTGCCAGTAGGAACAGGGTATCCACTGAGGCTTTCTTT
TRBJ1-5 | TRBV2 | NA | NA | CASTMGGAGSNQPQHF | TGTGCCAGCACCATGGGGGGGGCAGGGAGCAATCAGCCCCAGCATTTT
TRBJ1-1 | TRBV25-1 | NA | TRBD1 | CASSEWTGRNTEAFF | TGTGCCAGCAGTGAGTGGACAGGGCGGAACACTGAAGCTTTCTTT
TRBJ1-1 | TRBV13 | NA | NA | CASSTGQLMNTEAFF | TGTGCCAGCAGCACAGGACAGCTCATGAACACTGAAGCTTTCTTT
TRBJ2-3 | TRBV5-4 | many | TRBD2 | CASSTAGSGAGDTDTQYF | TGTGCCAGCAGCACCGCGGGGAGCGGGGCGGGTGACACAGATACGCAGTATTTT
TRBJ2-1 | TRBV12-3/TRBV12-4 | many | NA | CASSLRRGRVLGEQFF | TGTGCCAGCAGTTTGAGGAGGGGGCGAGTTTTAGGTGAGCAGTTCTTC
TRBJ2-3 | TRBV5-1 | NA | NA | CASSLDRGDTDTQYF | TGCGCCAGCAGCCTTGACAGAGGGGACACAGATACGCAGTATTTT
TRBJ2-3 | TRBV9 | many | NA | CASSVRGSGTDTQYF | TGTGCCAGCAGCGTAAGGGGGTCGGGCACAGATACGCAGTATTTT
TRBJ1-1 | TRBV5-1 | many | NA | CASSSSPVRTANTEAFF | TGCGCCAGCAGCTCATCCCCAGTCAGGACCGCGAACACTGAAGCTTTCTTT
TRBJ2-5 | TRBV6-5 | NA | NA | CASSYGPFETQYF | TGTGCCAGCAGTTATGGGCCTTTCGAGACCCAGTACTTC
TRBJ2-3 | TRBV15 | few | TRBD2 | CATSRGTSGEGRDTQYF | TGTGCCACCAGCAGAGGTACTAGCGGGGAGGGACGAGATACGCAGTATTTT
TRBJ2-7 | TRBV2 | NA | NA | CASSLAGPHYEQYF | TGTGCCAGCAGCTTAGCAGGACCCCACTACGAGCAGTACTTC
TRBJ2-1 | TRBV29-1 | NA | NA | CSVYRGNEQFF | TGCAGCGTTTACCGTGGGAATGAGCAGTTCTTC
TRBJ2-4 | TRBV19 | few | NA | CASSISKGRGLVAKNIQYF | TGTGCCAGTAGTATAAGTAAAGGGAGAGGGCTAGTAGCCAAAAACATTCAGTACTTC